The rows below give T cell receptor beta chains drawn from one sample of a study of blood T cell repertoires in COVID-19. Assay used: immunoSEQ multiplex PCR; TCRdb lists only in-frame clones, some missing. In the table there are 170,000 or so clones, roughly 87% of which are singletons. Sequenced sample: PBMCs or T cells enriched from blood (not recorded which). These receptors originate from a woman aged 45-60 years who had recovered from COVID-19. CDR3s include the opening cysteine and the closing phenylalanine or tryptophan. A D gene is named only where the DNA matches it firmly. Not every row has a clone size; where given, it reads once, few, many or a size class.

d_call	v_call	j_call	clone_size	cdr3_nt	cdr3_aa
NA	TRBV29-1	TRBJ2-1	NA	TGCAGCGTTGGGGACTGGTCCTACAATGAGCAGTTCTTC	CSVGDWSYNEQFF
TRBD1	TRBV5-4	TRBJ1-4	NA	TGTGCCAGCAGCTTGGAGCGGGAGACAGGGGAAAAACTGTTTTTT	CASSLERETGEKLFF
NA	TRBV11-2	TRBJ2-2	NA	TGTGCCAGCACGCTACGGGAGACGGGGGCCGGGGAGCTGTTTTTT	CASTLRETGAGELFF
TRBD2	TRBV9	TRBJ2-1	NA	TGTGCCAGCAGCGTAGGGGGAGGTAGGGAGGGCAATGAGCAGTTCTTC	CASSVGGGREGNEQFF
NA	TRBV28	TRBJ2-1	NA	TGTGCCAGCAGTTTAAGCCGGAATGAGCAGTTCTTC	CASSLSRNEQFF
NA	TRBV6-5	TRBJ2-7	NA	TGTGCCAGCAGTTACTCGTCTAGTTACGAGCAGTACTTC	CASSYSSSYEQYF
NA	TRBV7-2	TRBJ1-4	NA	TGTGCCAGCAGCTTAATGGGACAACATAATGAAAAACTGTTTTTT	CASSLMGQHNEKLFF
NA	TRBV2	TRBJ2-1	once	TGTGCCAGCAGTCGACGGCTAGCTCTTTCCCTCTCCTACAATGAGCAGTTCTTC	CASSRRLALSLSYNEQFF
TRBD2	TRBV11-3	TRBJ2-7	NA	TGTGCCAGCAGCTTAGGTGGGAGGGCCTACGAGCAGTACTTC	CASSLGGRAYEQYF
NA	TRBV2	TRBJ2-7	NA	TGTGCCAGCAGTGTTACTGTCGGGAGTTTCTACGAGCAGTACTTC	CASSVTVGSFYEQYF
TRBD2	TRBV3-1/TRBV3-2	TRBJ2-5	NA	TGTGCCAGCAGCACCTGGACTAGTGCAGAGACCCAGTACTTC	CASSTWTSAETQYF
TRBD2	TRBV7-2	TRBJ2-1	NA	TGTGCCAGCAGCTTAGGAGCGGGAGGAACCAATGAGCAGTTCTTC	CASSLGAGGTNEQFF
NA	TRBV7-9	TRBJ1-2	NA	TGTGCCAGCAGCCCGAACTGGGCAGGGCGTGGGGTTACCTATGGCTACACCTTC	CASSPNWAGRGVTYGYTF
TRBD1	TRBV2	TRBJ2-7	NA	TGTGCCAGCAGTGAAGGGCACAGGGGAGCCGAGCAGTACTTC	CASSEGHRGAEQYF
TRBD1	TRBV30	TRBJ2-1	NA	TGTGCCTGGAGTGTGAACCGGGACAGTCCCCTTGGAGGTCAGTTCTTC	CAWSVNRDSPLGGQFF
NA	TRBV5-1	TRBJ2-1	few	TGCGCCAGCAGCTTGGAGAGACCAGGTCACAATGAGCAGTTCTTC	CASSLERPGHNEQFF
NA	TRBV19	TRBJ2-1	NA	TGTGCCAGTAGTACCCCGTCCGGAGGCGGCTACAATGAGCAGTTCTTC	CASSTPSGGGYNEQFF
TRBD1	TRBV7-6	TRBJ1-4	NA	TGTGCCAGCAGCCAAGGACAGGGAACCTCTAATGAAAAACTGTTTTTT	CASSQGQGTSNEKLFF
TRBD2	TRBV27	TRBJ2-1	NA	TGTGCCAGCAGTTCGTACTTCAGCGGGGTGTACAATGAGCAGTTCTTC	CASSSYFSGVYNEQFF
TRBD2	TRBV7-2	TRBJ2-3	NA	TGTGCCAGCAGCTTCGGACTAGCGGGACTAGATACGCAGTATTTT	CASSFGLAGLDTQYF
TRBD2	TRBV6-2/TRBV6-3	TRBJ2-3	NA	TGTGCCAGCAGTTACAGGGGACTAGCGGGAGGTCATTCTGGCACAGATACGCAGTATTTT	CASSYRGLAGGHSGTDTQYF
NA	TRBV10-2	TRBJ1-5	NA	TGCGCCAGCAGTGAGGCGCAGGGGAACGGTCAGCCCCAGCATTTT	CASSEAQGNGQPQHF
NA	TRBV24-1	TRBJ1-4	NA	TGTGCCACCAGTGGGGGGGGCGCCGGTGAAAAACTGTTTTTT	CATSGGGAGEKLFF
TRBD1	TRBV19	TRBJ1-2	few	TGTGCCAGTTATAACCGGGACAGGGGGCTGGATGGCTACACCTTC	CASYNRDRGLDGYTF
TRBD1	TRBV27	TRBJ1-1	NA	TGTGCCAGCAGCCGCGGACAGGCGGGCACTGAAGCTTTCTTT	CASSRGQAGTEAFF
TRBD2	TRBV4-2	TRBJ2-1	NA	TGTGCCAGCAGCCAAGTGCGGAGCGGAGCGGGACTCCCGCGATCGTACAATGAGCAGTTCTTC	CASSQVRSGAGLPRSYNEQFF
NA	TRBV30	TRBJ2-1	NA	TGTGCCTGGACCCCCCTGCGTGGTGAGCAGTTCTTC	CAWTPLRGEQFF
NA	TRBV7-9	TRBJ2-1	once	TGTGCCAGCAGCCCCCCCGAGGGCTCCTACAATGAGCAGTTCTTC	CASSPPEGSYNEQFF
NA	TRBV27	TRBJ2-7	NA	TGTGCCAGCAGTATCCAACAGGGTCCTTACGAGCAGTACTTC	CASSIQQGPYEQYF
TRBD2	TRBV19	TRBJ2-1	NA	TGTGCCAGCCGGGGACTAGCGGGGAACAATGAGCAGTTCTTC	CASRGLAGNNEQFF
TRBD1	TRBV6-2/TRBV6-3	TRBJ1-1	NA	TGTGCCAGCAGTTACTCCCCGACAGGGGTGAACACTGAAGCTTTCTTT	CASSYSPTGVNTEAFF
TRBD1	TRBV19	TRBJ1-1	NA	TGTGCCAGTAGTCTGCGGGACAGGTTGAACACTGAAGCTTTCTTT	CASSLRDRLNTEAFF
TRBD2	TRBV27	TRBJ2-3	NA	TGTGCCAGCAGTTTCAGCGGGAGGGCACCTAGCACAGATACGCAGTATTTT	CASSFSGRAPSTDTQYF
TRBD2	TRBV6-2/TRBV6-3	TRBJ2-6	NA	TGTGCCAGCAGCTCCGGGACTAGCGGGAGGGACAAAACTGGGGCCAACGTCCTGACTTTC	CASSSGTSGRDKTGANVLTF
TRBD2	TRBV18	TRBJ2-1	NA	TGTGCCAGCTCACCAACTAGCGGGAGGAACAATGAGCAGTTCTTC	CASSPTSGRNNEQFF
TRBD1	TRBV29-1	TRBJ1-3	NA	TGCAGCGTCCTTGGGGGGACAGGGGATGGAAACACCATATATTTT	CSVLGGTGDGNTIYF
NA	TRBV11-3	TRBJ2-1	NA	TGTGCCAGCAGCTTAGGGCCGACTCGGGGTGAGCAGTTCTTC	CASSLGPTRGEQFF
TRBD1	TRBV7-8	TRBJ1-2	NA	TGTGCCAGCAGCAAGGACAGGGGGAAGGATGGCTACACCTTC	CASSKDRGKDGYTF
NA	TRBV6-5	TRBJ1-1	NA	TGTGCCAGCAGTTACCACGACGGGATGAACACTGAAGCTTTCTTT	CASSYHDGMNTEAFF
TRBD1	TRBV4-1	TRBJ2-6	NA	TGCGCCAGCAGCCAAGACCCGGGACAGGGTCCCCCTGGGGCCAACGTCCTGACTTTC	CASSQDPGQGPPGANVLTF
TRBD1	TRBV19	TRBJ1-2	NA	TGTGCCAGTAGCGAGACAGGGCCTAACTATGGCTACACCTTC	CASSETGPNYGYTF
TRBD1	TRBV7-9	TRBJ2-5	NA	TGTGCCAGCAGCTCGGGACAGGTTAGATCCCAAGAGACCCAGTACTTC	CASSSGQVRSQETQYF
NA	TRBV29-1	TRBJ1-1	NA	TGCAGCGTTGAGAAGGGGCGGTCTGAAGCTTTCTTT	CSVEKGRSEAFF
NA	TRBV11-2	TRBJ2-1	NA	TGTGCCAGCAGCCCCGGGGGGCTAGATCTTGAGCAGTTCTTC	CASSPGGLDLEQFF
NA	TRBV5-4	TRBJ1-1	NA	TGTGCCAGCAGCAAAGTCACAGGGACGAACACTGAAGCTTTCTTT	CASSKVTGTNTEAFF
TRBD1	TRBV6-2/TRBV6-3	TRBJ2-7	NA	TGTGCCAGCAGCTCCTCCGGGACAGGGTTGGGCGCGCAGTACTTC	CASSSSGTGLGAQYF
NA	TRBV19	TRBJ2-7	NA	TGTGCCAGTAGTAGGCCAGGGGACTACGAGCAGTACTTC	CASSRPGDYEQYF
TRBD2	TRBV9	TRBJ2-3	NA	TGTGCCAGCAGCGTAGGCGGGAGAGATACGCAGTATTTT	CASSVGGRDTQYF
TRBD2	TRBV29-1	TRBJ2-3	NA	TGCAGTGTGAGGGCAGGGAGGGCCTCCACAGATACGCAGTATTTT	CSVRAGRASTDTQYF
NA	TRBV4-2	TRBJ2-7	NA	TGTGCCAGCAGCCAGGAAAGGACAGCCAGATACGCGCAGTACTTC	CASSQERTARYAQYF
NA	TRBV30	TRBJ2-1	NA	TGTGCCTGGATAGTCACAGGACGTTACAATGAGCAGTTCTTC	CAWIVTGRYNEQFF
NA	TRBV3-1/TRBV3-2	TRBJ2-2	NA	TGTGCCAGCAGCCAATTCGTGGGAGTAAACACCGGGGAGCTGTTTTTT	CASSQFVGVNTGELFF
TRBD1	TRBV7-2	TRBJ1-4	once	TGTGCCAGCAGCCCAGGGGGCAGGGTAATAGAAAAACTGTTTTTT	CASSPGGRVIEKLFF